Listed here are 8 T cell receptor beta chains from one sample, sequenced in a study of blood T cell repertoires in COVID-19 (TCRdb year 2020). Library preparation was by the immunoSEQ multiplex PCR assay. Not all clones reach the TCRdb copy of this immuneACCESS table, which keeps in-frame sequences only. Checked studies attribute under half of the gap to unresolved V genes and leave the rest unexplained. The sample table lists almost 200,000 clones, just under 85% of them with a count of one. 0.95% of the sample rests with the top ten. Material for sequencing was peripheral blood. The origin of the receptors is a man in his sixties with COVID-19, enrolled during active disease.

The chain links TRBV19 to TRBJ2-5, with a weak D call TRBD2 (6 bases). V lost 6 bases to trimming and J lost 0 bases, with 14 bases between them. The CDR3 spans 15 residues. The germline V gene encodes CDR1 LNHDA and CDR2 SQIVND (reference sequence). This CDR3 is CASSHLGGYQETQYF. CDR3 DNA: TGTGCCAGTAGCCACCTCGGGGGATACCAAGAGACCCAGTACTTC. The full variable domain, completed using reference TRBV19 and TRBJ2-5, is DGGITQSPKYLFRKEGQNVTLSCEQNLNHDAMYWYRQDPGQGLRLIYYSQIVNDFQKGDIAEGYSVSREKKESFPLTVTSAQKNPTAFYLCASSHLGGYQETQYFGPGTRLLVL.

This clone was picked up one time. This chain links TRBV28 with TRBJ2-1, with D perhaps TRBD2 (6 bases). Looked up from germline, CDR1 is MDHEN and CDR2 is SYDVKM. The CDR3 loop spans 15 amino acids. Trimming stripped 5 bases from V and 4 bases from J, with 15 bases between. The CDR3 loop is CASSPPGLPYNEQFF. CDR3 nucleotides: TGTGCCAGCAGTCCACCGGGACTTCCATACAATGAGCAGTTCTTC. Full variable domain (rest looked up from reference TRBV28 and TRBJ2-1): DVKVTQSSRYLVKRTGEKVFLECVQDMDHENMFWYRQDPGLGLRLIYFSYDVKMKEKGDIPEGYSVSREKKERFSLILESASTNQTSMYLCASSPPGLPYNEQFFGPGTRLTVL.

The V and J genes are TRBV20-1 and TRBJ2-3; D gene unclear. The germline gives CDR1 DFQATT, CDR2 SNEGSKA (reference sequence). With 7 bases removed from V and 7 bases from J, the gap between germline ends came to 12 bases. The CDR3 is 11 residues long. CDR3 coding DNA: TGCAGTGTCCCCTCCGCGAATACGCAGTATTTT. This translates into CSVPSANTQYF.

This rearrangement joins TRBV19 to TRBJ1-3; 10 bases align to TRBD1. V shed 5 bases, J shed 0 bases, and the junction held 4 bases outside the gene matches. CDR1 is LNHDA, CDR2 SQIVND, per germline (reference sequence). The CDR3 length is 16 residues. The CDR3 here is CASSPTGGFSGNTIYF. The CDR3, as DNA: TGTGCCAGTAGTCCGACAGGGGGCTTCTCTGGAAACACCATATATTTT.

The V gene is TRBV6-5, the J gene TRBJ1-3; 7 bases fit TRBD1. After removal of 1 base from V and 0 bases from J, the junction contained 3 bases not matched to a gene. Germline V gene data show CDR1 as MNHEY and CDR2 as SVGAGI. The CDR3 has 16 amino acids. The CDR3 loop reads CASSYFGTDSGNTIYF. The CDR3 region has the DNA TGTGCCAGCAGTTACTTCGGGACAGACTCTGGAAACACCATATATTTT.

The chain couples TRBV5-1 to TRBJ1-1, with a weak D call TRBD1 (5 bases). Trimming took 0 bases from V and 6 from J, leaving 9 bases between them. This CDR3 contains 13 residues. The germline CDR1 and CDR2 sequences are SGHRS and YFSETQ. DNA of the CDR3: TGCGCCAGCAGCTTGGGCGGGGCGGCTGAAGCTTTCTTT. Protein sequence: CASSLGGAAEAFF.

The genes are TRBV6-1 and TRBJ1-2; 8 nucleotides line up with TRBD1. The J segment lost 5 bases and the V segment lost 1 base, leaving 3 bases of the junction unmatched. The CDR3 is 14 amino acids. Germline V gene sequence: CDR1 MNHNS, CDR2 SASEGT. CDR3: CASSEGDRRYGYTF. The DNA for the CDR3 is TGTGCCAGCAGTGAAGGGGACAGGCGATATGGCTACACCTTC.

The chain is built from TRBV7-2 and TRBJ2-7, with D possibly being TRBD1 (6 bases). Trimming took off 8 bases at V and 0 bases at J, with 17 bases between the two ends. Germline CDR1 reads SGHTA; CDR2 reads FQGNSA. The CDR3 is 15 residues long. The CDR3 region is CASLPTGLSSYEQYF. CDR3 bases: TGTGCCAGCCTCCCGACAGGTCTGAGCTCCTACGAGCAGTACTTC.